This is a list of T cell receptor beta chains from one sample in a study of patients and donors after allogeneic stem cell transplantation. One entry per CDR3 protein, called by TCRdb with MiXCR from the RT-PCR reads. Of tens of thousands of distinct CDR3 sequences listed, under 7.5% are singletons. Specimen: blood, either unsorted or a sorted T cell fraction (not recorded which). These receptors originate from a human donor who was either an allogeneic HSCT recipient or a stem cell or donor lymphocyte infusion donor (not recorded which). It is not recorded whose cells these are; they may come from a transplant donor. The CDR3 runs from the conserved cysteine through the conserved F or W. The D gene is left open where the match is weak. Only some rows state a clone size, as once, few, many or a class for expanded clones.

j_gene | abundance | d_gene | v_gene | CDR3nt | CDR3aa
TRBJ2-7 | NA | NA | TRBV10-3 | TGTGCCATCAGTGACGGGCGGCAGTCCTACGAGCAGTACTTC | CAISDGRQSYEQYF
TRBJ2-7 | NA | NA | TRBV27 | TGTGCCAGCAGTTTATCGGGCACTAGTTCCTACGAGAAGTACTTC | CASSLSGTSSYEKYF
TRBJ2-5 | NA | TRBD1 | TRBV20-1 | TGCAGTGCTAGAAAGGGGACAGTGGAGACCCAGTACTTC | CSARKGTVETQYF
TRBJ1-1 | many | NA | TRBV7-9 | TGTGCCAGCAGCCACAGACAGGCCGAGCCTGAAGCTTTCTTT | CASSHRQAEPEAFF
TRBJ1-4 | many | TRBD1 | TRBV4-3 | TGCGCCAGCAGCCAAGAGACAGGGGTGGCAACTAATGAAAAACTGTTTTTT | CASSQETGVATNEKLFF
TRBJ2-7 | NA | NA | TRBV6-2/TRBV6-3 | TGTGCCAGCAGTCACCACAGGGGGTGGAATCTAGCGGGCTTCTCCTACGAGCAGTACTTC | CASSHHRGWNLAGFSYEQYF
TRBJ2-7 | many | NA | TRBV20-1 | TGCAGTGCTAGAGCCCACCTAGACTTGGGGGAGCAGTACTTC | CSARAHLDLGEQYF
TRBJ1-4 | NA | NA | TRBV4-3 | TGCGCCAGCAGCCAAGATTTAAGGGTTCGAGAAAAACTGTTTTTT | CASSQDLRVREKLFF
TRBJ2-3 | many | TRBD2 | TRBV12-3/TRBV12-4 | TGTGCCAGCAGCTTAGCGGGAGGGGAAACAGATACGCAGTATTTT | CASSLAGGETDTQYF
TRBJ2-3 | many | TRBD2 | TRBV28 | TGTGCCAGCAGTTTGCTAGCGGGATTCGTAGTTGCGCAGTATTTT | CASSLLAGFVVAQYF
TRBJ2-5 | few | TRBD2 | TRBV20-1 | TGCAGTGCCTCAGCGGGAGCAGGGGAGACCCAGTACTTC | CSASAGAGETQYF
TRBJ1-2 | many | NA | TRBV28 | TGTGCCAGCAGTTTTGGCGGTTATGGCTACACCTTC | CASSFGGYGYTF
TRBJ2-7 | many | TRBD2 | TRBV27 | TGTGCCAGCAGTTTATTTGGCGGGAGCCCTAGCTACGAGCAGTACTTC | CASSLFGGSPSYEQYF
TRBJ2-7 | many | NA | TRBV20-1 | TGCAGTGCTCCAGAAAGAACCTACGAGCAGTACTTC | CSAPERTYEQYF
TRBJ2-5 | many | NA | TRBV28 | TGTGCCAGCAGTACGACAGGACAAGAGACCCAGTACTTC | CASSTTGQETQYF
TRBJ1-5 | many | NA | TRBV9 | TGTGCCAGCAGCGTAGCGGGAGGTAGTCAGCCCCAGCATTTT | CASSVAGGSQPQHF
TRBJ2-5 | many | NA | TRBV27 | TGTGCCAGCAGTCGTCAAAACCGGGGGACCCAGTACTTC | CASSRQNRGTQYF
TRBJ1-1 | many | NA | TRBV5-1 | TGCGCCAGCAGCTTGGAGGCCCTTAGGGGAACTGAAGCTTTCTTT | CASSLEALRGTEAFF
TRBJ2-3 | few | NA | TRBV12-3/TRBV12-4 | TGTGCCAGCAGTTTTGACGCGAATACGCAGTATTTT | CASSFDANTQYF
TRBJ2-7 | many | TRBD1 | TRBV20-1 | TGCAGTGCTTCGCAGGACAGGCTTATCTACGAGCAGTACTTC | CSASQDRLIYEQYF